Listed below are T cell receptor beta chains from one sample, sequenced in a study of cytomegalovirus exposure and HLA in healthy donors. Profiled with immunoSEQ multiplex PCR; TCRdb holds only in-frame clones, not every one. The sample has roughly 93,000 clones, 75% to 85% seen once; the top ten hold 10% to 11%. The sample taken for sequencing was PBMCs. The receptors come from a young man in good health and CMV-seropositive. Both conserved end residues are part of each CDR3. The order of the fields is D gene, CDR3 length, clone size, J gene, V gene, CDR3 DNA, CDR3 protein. The D gene is left open where the match is weak. Only some rows state a clone size, as once, few, many or a class for expanded clones.

TRBD2 | 15 | few | TRBJ2-3 | TRBV10-2 | TGCGCCAGCAGGCCTTCTAGCGGGGGGTGGGATACGCAGTATTTT | CASRPSSGGWDTQYF
- | 15 | - | TRBJ1-5 | TRBV11-2 | TGTGCCAGCAGCTTAGCAGGGTATAGCAATCAGCCCCAGCATTTT | CASSLAGYSNQPQHF
TRBD1 | 17 | - | TRBJ1-1 | TRBV9 | TGTGCCAGCAGCGGAGGGGATCGACAGGGAGGGAACACTGAAGCTTTCTTT | CASSGGDRQGGNTEAFF
- | 13 | - | TRBJ2-2 | TRBV5-4 | TGTGCCAGCAGCCCCCAGGACACCGGGGAGCTGTTTTTT | CASSPQDTGELFF
- | 12 | - | TRBJ2-1 | TRBV19 | TGTGCCAGTAGTATGACACAGTATGAGCAGTTCTTC | CASSMTQYEQFF
TRBD1 | 14 | - | TRBJ1-1 | TRBV5-5 | TGTGCCAGCAGCATTCCCGACAGGGGCACTGAAGCTTTCTTT | CASSIPDRGTEAFF
TRBD1 | 13 | - | TRBJ1-4 | TRBV29-1 | TGCAGCGCTGGGACAGGGTTGAATGAAAAACTGTTTTTT | CSAGTGLNEKLFF
- | 14 | - | TRBJ1-6 | TRBV27 | TGTGCCAGCACCAACGGCGACAGCAATTCACCCCTCCACTTT | CASTNGDSNSPLHF
- | 15 | - | TRBJ2-5 | TRBV9 | TGTGCCAGCAGCCCCCTCGGTTCGGTCCAAGAGACCCAGTACTTC | CASSPLGSVQETQYF
- | 13 | - | TRBJ1-1 | TRBV10-2 | TGCGCCAGCCTAAGGGACATGAACACTGAAGCTTTCTTT | CASLRDMNTEAFF